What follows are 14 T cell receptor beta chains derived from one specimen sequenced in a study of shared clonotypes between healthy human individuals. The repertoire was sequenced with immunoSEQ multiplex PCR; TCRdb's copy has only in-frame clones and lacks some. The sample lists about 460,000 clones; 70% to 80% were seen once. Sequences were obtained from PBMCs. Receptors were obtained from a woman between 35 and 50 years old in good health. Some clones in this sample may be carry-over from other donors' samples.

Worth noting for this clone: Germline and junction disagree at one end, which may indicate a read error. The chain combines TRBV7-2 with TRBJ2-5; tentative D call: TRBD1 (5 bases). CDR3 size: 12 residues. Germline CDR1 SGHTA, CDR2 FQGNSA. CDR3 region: CAGSSGSCPQYF. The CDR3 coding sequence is TGTGCCGGCAGCTCAGGGTCGTGCCCCCAGTACTTC.

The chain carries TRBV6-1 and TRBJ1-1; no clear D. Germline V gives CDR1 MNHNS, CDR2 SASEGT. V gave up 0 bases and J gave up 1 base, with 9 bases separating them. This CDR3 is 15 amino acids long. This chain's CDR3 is CASSEAWGGNTEAFF. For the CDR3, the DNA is TGTGCCAGCAGTGAAGCGTGGGGTGGGAACACTGAAGCTTTCTTT.

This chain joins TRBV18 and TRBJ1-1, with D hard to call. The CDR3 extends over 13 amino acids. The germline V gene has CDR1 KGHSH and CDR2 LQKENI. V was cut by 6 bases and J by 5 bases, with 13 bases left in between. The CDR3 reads CASSPPAGTEAFF. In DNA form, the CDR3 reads TGTGCCAGCTCGCCGCCGGCTGGGACTGAAGCTTTCTTT.

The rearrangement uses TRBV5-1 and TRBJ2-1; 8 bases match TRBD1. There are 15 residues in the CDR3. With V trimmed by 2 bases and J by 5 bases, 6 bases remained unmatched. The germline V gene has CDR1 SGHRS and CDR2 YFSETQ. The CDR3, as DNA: TGCGCCAGCAGCTTCAGGACAGGGAACGACAATGAGCAGTTCTTC. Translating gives CASSFRTGNDNEQFF. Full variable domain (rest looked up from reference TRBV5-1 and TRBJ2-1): KAGVTQTPRYLIKTRGQQVTLSCSPISGHRSVSWYQQTPGQGLQFLFEYFSETQRNKGNFPGRFSGRQFSNSRSEMNVSTLELGDSALYLCASSFRTGNDNEQFFGPGTRLTVL.

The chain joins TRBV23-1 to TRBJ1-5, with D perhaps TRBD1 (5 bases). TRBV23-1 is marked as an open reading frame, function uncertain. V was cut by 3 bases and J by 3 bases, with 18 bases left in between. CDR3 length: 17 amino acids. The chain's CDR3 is CASSQNTSGRLNQPQHF. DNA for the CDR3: TGCGCCAGCAGTCAGAATACTTCAGGGCGCCTCAATCAGCCCCAGCATTTT.

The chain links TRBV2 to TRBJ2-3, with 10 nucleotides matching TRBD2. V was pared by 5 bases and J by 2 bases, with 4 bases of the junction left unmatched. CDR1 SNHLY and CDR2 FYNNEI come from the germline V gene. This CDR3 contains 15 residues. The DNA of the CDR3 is TGTGCCAGCAGTACACTAGCGGGGATCACAGATACGCAGTATTTT. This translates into CASSTLAGITDTQYF.

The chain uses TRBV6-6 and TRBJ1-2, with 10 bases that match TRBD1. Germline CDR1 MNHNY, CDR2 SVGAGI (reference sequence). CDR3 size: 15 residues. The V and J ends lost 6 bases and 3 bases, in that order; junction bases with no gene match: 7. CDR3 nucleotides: TGTGCCAGCAGCCCCTCCGGACAGGGGGACTATGGCTACACCTTC. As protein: CASSPSGQGDYGYTF.

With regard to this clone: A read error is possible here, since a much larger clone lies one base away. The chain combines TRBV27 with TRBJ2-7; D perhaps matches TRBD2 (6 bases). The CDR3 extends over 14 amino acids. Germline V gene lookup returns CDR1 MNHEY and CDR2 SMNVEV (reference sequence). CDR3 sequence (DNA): TGTGCCAGCAGTTTTAGCAGGGACTCCTACGAGCAGCACTTC. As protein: CASSFSRDSYEQHF.

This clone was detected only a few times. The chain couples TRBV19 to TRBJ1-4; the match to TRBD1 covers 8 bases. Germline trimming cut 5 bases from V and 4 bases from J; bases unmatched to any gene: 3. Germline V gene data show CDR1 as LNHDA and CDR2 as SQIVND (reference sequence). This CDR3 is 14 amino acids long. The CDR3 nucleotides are TGTGCCAGTAGTGTTGACAGGGGTAATGAAAAACTGTTTTTT. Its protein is CASSVDRGNEKLFF.

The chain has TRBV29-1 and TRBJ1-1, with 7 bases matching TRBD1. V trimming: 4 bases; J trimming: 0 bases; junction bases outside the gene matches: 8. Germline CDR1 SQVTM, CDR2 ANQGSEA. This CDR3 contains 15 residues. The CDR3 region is CSVAIPGQLNTEAFF. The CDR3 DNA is TGCAGCGTTGCGATCCCGGGACAGCTGAACACTGAAGCTTTCTTT.

CDR3 in amino acids: CASSDGQNYGYTF. CDR3 coding DNA: TGTGCCAGCAGTGACGGACAGAACTATGGCTACACCTTC. The chain recombines TRBV6-4 with TRBJ1-2, with D perhaps TRBD1 (6 bases). Germline V lookup: CDR1 MRHNA, CDR2 SNTAGT. The CDR3 consists of 13 residues. The ends were cut back, 2 bases at V and 2 bases at J, with 6 bases in the middle.

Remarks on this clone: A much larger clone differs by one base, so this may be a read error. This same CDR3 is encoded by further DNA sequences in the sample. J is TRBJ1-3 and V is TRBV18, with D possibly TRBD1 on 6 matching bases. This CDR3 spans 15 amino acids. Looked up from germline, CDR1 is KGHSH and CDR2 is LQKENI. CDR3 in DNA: TGCGCCAGCTCACCACCGGCAGGGGTTGGAAACACCATATATTTT. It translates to CASSPPAGVGNTIYF.

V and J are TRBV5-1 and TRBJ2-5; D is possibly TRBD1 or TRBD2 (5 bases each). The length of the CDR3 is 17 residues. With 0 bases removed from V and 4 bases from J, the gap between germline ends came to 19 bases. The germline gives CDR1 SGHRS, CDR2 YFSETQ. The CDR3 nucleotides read TGCGCCAGCAGCTTGGCTTTCAGGACTCTCCAGGGAGAGACCCAGTACTTC. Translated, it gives CASSLAFRTLQGETQYF.

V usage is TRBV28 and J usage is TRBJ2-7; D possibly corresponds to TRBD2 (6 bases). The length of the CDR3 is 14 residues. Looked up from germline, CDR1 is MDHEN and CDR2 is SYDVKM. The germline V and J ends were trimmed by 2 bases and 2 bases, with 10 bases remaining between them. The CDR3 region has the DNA TGTGCCAGCAGTTTACCGGGGAGGCCCTACGAGCAGTACTTC. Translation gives CASSLPGRPYEQYF.